This entry features one T cell receptor (beta chain) sequence. Its antigen remains unidentified. The CDR3 extends over 13 amino acids. Looked up from germline, CDR1 is MNHNS and CDR2 is SASEGT. V gave up 7 bases and J gave up 7 bases; unmatched junction bases: 8. This specimen belongs to a study of identical twins. Study conclusions and caveats: Invariant MAIT and iNKT cells could partly confound zero-insertion analyses.

TCRdb re-derived calls from the 5' RACE reads in MiXCR, one entry per CDR3 protein. The data contain 200,000 to 300,000 distinct CDR3 sequences, 7% of them singletons. These data also formed part of another study, on yellow fever vaccine responses in identical twins.

The TCR sequence derives from a woman in her late teens or twenties in good health. What was sequenced was memory (CD45RO+) T cells sorted from blood. The chain uses TRBV6-1 and TRBJ2-7; 9 bases align to TRBD1. The CDR3 sequence is CASTRGTGIEQYV. The CDR3 bases are TGTGCCAGCACAAGGGGGACAGGGATTGAGCAGTACGTC.